This TCR beta chain derives from a study of blood T cell repertoires in COVID-19. Trimming took off 2 bases at V and 5 bases at J, with 7 bases between the two ends. CDR3 length: 13 residues. Germline V gives CDR1 SGHRS, CDR2 YFSETQ. This study enrolled people aged 18 to 89 from about two dozen US geographic areas. Repertoires were generated with immunoSEQ multiplex PCR, while TCRdb's copy carries only in-frame clones and drops some. This sample has about 250,000 clones, with roughly 85% found just once. Sample: PBMCs or T cells enriched from blood (not recorded which). The clonotype comes from a woman between 45 and 60 years old with acute COVID-19. This chain joins TRBV5-1 and TRBJ1-4; D remains ambiguous. DNA for the CDR3: TGCGCCAGCAGCTTCAGGCCAAATGAAAAACTGTTTTTT. This gives the protein CASSFRPNEKLFF.